This T cell receptor (beta chain) was captured by sequencing in a study of identical twins. The CDR3 is 16 amino acids. In germline, CDR1 is MRHNA, CDR2 SNTAGT. Trimming stripped 4 bases from V and 5 bases from J, with 20 bases between. TCRdb recomputed calls from the 5' RACE reads with MiXCR, one row per CDR3 protein. The repertoire holds some 1,700,000 distinct CDR3 sequences, with roughly 35% as singletons. All donors comprised healthy Caucasians. The sample taken for sequencing was cord blood. The chain uses TRBV6-4 and TRBJ1-1; no reliable D call. This clonotype was obtained from a newborn girl in good health. CDR3 in DNA: TGTGCCAGCAGTGCTTTCATAGGGAGGGCCCGGACTGAAGCTTTCTTT. Translating it yields CASSAFIGRARTEAFF.